This T cell receptor (beta chain) was sequenced during a study of blood T cell repertoires in COVID-19. Sequencing was performed with immunoSEQ multiplex PCR; in TCRdb, only in-frame clones are kept and a portion is missing. The repertoire has about 220,000 clones, approximately 78% of them found once; the top ten carry 5.2%. Looked up from germline, CDR1 is SGHRS and CDR2 is YFSETQ. The CDR3 length is 14 residues. V was trimmed by 4 bases and J by 3 bases, leaving 14 bases between them. The sample consisted of peripheral blood. The chain employs TRBV5-1 and TRBJ2-7, with D possibly TRBD2 on 6 matching bases. The sequence came from a woman in her seventies with COVID-19, enrolled during active disease. The CDR3 region has the DNA TGCGCCAGCAGCCCCGGGACTCCTAACTACGAGCAGTACTTC. Amino acid sequence: CASSPGTPNYEQYF.